A single TCR beta chain is shown here with its context. Trimming at V came to 2 bases and at J to 1 base, leaving 2 bases not matched to a gene. The CDR3 runs to 16 residues. Germline assignment: CDR1 MNHNY and CDR2 SVGAGI (reference sequence). This specimen comes from a study of control samples from healthy donors and cancer patients. Generated by immunoSEQ multiplex PCR, the TCRdb table keeps only in-frame clones and is missing some. The sample shows 130,000 or so clones, 85% to 95% of them seen only once. The sample taken for sequencing was blood. The sequence derives from a man aged 40-50 years in good health. J is TRBJ2-4 and V is TRBV6-6, with TRBD2 matching 10 bases. CDR3: CASSYRAGGAKNIQYF. DNA for the CDR3: TGTGCCAGCAGTTACCGAGCGGGAGGGGCCAAAAACATTCAGTACTTC.